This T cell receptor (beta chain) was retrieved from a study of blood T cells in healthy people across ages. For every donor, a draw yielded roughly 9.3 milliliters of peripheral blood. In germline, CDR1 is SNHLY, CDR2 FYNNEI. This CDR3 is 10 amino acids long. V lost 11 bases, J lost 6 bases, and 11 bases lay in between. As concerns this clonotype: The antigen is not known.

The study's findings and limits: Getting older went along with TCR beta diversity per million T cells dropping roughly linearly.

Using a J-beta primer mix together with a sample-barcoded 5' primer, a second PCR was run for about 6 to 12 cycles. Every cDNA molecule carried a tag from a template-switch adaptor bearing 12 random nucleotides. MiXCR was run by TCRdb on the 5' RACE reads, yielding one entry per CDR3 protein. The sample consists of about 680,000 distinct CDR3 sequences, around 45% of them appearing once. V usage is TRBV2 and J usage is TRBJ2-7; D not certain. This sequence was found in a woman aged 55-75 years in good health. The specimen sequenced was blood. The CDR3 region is CAVGSGEQYF. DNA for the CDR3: TGTGCCGTAGGGTCGGGCGAGCAGTACTTC.